The sequence of this TCR beta chain was determined in a study of beta chain features in type 1 diabetes. Expressed TCRB transcripts were sequenced, since all the RNA that had been isolated was reverse transcribed. Reads from naive, central memory and regulatory T cell samples averaged approximately 3.7 million. Data came from immunoSEQ multiplex PCR; TCRdb stores just in-frame clones and leaves some out. The table has 350,000 or so clones, around a fifth seen once. Study-wide results and limits: TCRB CDR3s were moderately but significantly shorter in Type 1 diabetes patients in all four CD4+ subsets.

CDR3 size: 15 residues. With respect to this clone: Antigen unknown.

The sequence was collected from a woman younger than 35 in good health. The specimen was naive CD4+ T cells from blood. The V gene is TRBV1, the J gene TRBJ2-5; the DNA was not used to check the table's D call, TRBD1. TRBV1 is shown as a pseudogene. The CDR3 region is CTSSPTGAHQETQYF. CDR3 sequence (DNA): TGCACCAGCAGCCCTACAGGCGCTCACCAAGAGACCCAGTACTTC.